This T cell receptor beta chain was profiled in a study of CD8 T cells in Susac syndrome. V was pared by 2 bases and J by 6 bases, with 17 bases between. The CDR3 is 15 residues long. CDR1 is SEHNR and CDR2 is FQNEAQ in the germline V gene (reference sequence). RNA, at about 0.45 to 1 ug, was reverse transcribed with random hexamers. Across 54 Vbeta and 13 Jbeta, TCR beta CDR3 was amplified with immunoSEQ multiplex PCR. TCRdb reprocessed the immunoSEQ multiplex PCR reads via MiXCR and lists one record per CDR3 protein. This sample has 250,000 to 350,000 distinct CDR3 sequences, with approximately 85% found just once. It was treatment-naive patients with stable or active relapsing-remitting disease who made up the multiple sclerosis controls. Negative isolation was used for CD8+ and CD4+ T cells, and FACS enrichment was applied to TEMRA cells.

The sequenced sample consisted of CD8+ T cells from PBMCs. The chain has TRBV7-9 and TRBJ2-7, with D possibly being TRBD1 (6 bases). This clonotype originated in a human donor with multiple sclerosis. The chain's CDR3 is CASSLNFGDTGEQYF. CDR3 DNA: TGTGCCAGCAGCTTAAACTTCGGGGACACCGGCGAGCAGTACTTC.